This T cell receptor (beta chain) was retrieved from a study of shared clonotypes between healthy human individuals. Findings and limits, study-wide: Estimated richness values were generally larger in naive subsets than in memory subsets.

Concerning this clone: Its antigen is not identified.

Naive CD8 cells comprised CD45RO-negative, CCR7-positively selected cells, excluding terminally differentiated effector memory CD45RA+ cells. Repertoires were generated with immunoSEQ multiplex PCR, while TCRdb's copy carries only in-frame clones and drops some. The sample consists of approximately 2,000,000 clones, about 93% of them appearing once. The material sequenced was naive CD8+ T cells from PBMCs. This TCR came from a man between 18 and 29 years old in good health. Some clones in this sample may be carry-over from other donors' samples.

The CDR3 protein is CASTDRPSTDTQYF. In DNA form, the CDR3 reads TGTGCCAGTACTGACAGGCCTAGCACAGATACGCAGTATTTT. The chain couples TRBV19 to TRBJ2-3, with D possibly TRBD1 on 6 matching bases. The CDR3 is 14 amino acids. Germline values: CDR1 LNHDA, CDR2 SQIVND (reference sequence). Trimming removed 7 bases from V and 0 bases from J, with 11 bases in between. Looking up the rest from reference TRBV19 and TRBJ2-3 gives the full variable domain: DGGITQSPKYLFRKEGQNVTLSCEQNLNHDAMYWYRQDPGQGLRLIYYSQIVNDFQKGDIAEGYSVSREKKESFPLTVTSAQKNPTAFYLCASTDRPSTDTQYFGPGTRLTVL.